This T cell receptor (beta chain) was documented in a study of liver allograft versus peripheral blood T cells (dated by TCRdb to 2020 to 2022). Study-wide context: The study compared T cell receptor repertoires found within transplanted livers against repertoires in the peripheral blood of liver transplant recipients. Summary of the overall study and its limitations: T cell receptor repertoires inside liver allografts were reported to be different from the repertoires detected in peripheral blood.

By share, this clonotype ranks as medium-sized (0.01 to 0.1%). This clone's antigen is unknown. No clone much larger than this one lies a single base away; base qualities are absent. CDR1 is given as LNHDA and CDR2 as SQIVND, both from the germline V gene (reference sequence). Deletion took 5 bases off V and 3 bases off J, with a span of 10 bases between the germline ends. Taken from cysteine to phenylalanine, the CDR3 has 13 residues. Only CDR3 DNA remains: 39 bases, in frame from the first base. Reads for this sample came from an Illumina MiSeq. TCRdb passed the public sequencing reads through fastp at Q25 and MiXCR, retaining productive beta sequences. Rows are combined by CDR3 protein, so each entry shows the most common genes and DNA. Across this sample there are about 14,000 distinct CDR3 sequences, with around 20% seen only once. Clones ranked in the top ten supply 5.8% of the sample.

The sequence derives from a human patient who had a liver transplant. Some T cells may be donor cells from the graft after a transplant. The rearrangement combines TRBV19 with TRBJ1-1; the D segment could be TRBD1, given 5 matching bases. Here is the DNA: TGTGCCAGTAGTGTTAAAGGGGACACTGAAGCTTTCTTT. It is translated as CASSVKGDTEAFF.